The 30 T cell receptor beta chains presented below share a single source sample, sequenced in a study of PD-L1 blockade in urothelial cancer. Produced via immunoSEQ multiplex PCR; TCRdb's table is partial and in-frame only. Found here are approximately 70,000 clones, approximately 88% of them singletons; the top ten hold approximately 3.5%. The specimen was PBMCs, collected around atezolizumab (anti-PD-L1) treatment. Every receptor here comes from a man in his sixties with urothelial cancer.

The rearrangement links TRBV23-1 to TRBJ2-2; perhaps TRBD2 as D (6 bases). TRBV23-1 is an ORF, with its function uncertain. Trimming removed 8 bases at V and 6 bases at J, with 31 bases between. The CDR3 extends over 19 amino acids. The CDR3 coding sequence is TGCGCCAGCCTAAACCCGGGAACTGGGGCGGCGGGGATCTCCGGGGAGCTGTTTTTT. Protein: CASLNPGTGAAGISGELFF.

The DNA for the CDR3 is TGTGCCAGCTCCCCCTACTCGGGACACGACTTCTATGGCTACACCTTC. Translation: CASSPYSGHDFYGYTF. V usage is TRBV18 and J usage is TRBJ1-2; the D gene is possibly TRBD1 (6 bases). CDR3 size: 16 residues. Germline loops: CDR1 KGHSH, CDR2 LQKENI. V was clipped by 6 bases and J by 4 bases, with 21 bases between them.

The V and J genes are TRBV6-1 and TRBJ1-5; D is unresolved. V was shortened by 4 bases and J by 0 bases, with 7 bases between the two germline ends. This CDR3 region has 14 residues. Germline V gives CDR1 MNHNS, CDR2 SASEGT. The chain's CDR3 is CASSGPVSNQPQHF. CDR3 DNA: TGTGCCAGCAGTGGGCCAGTTAGCAATCAGCCCCAGCATTTT.

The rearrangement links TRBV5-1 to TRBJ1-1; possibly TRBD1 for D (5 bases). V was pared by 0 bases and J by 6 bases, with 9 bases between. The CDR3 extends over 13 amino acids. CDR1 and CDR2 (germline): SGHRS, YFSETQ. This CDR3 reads CASSLAGGAEAFF. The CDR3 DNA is TGCGCCAGCAGCTTGGCCGGAGGGGCTGAAGCTTTCTTT.

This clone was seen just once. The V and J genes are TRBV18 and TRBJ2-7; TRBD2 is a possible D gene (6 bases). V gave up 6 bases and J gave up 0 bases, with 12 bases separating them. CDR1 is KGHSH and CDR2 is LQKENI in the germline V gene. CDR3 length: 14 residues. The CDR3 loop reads CASSQGTVSYEQYF. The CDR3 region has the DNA TGTGCCAGCTCCCAAGGGACTGTCTCCTACGAGCAGTACTTC.

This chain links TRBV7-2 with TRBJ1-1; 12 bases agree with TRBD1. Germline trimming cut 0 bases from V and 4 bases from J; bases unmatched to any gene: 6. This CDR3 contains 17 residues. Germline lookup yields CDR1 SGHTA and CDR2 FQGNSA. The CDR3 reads CASSLAGGQGAFTEAFF. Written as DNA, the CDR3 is TGTGCCAGCAGCTTAGCCGGGGGACAGGGGGCCTTCACTGAAGCTTTCTTT.

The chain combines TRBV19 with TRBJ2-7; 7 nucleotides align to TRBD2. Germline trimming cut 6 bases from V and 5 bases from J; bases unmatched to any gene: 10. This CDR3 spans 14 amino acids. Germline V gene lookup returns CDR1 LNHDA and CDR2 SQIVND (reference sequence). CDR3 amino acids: CASSKGFGGNEQYF. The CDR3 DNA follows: TGTGCCAGTAGCAAAGGTTTCGGGGGGAACGAGCAGTACTTC.

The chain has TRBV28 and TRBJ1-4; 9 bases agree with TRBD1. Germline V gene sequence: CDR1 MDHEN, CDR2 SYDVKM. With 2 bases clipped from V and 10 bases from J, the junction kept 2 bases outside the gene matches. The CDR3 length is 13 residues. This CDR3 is CASSLLDRGKLFF. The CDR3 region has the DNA TGTGCCAGCAGTTTACTGGACAGGGGAAAACTGTTTTTT.

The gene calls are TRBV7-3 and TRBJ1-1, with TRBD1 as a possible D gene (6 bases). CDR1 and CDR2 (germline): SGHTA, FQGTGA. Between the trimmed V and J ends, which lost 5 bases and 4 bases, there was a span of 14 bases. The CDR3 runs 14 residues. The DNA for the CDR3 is TGTGCCAGCAGCGCTACAGGGAGATCCACTGAAGCTTTCTTT. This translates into CASSATGRSTEAFF. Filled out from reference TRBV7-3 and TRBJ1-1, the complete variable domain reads GAGVSQTPSNKVTEKGKYVELRCDPISGHTALYWYRQSLGQGPEFLIYFQGTGAADDSGLPNDRFFAVRPEGSVSTLKIQRTERGDSAVYLCASSATGRSTEAFFGQGTRLTVV.

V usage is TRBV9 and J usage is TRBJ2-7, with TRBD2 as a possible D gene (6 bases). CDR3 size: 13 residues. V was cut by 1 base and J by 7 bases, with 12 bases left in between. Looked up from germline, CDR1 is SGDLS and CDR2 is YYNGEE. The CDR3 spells CASSVRPAGEQYF. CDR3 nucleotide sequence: TGTGCCAGCAGCGTACGACCGGCGGGGGAGCAGTACTTC. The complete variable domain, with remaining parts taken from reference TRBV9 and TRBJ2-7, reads DSGVTQTPKHLITATGQRVTLRCSPRSGDLSVYWYQQSLDQGLQFLIQYYNGEERAKGNILERFSAQQFPDLHSELNLSSLELGDSALYFCASSVRPAGEQYFGPGTRLTVT.

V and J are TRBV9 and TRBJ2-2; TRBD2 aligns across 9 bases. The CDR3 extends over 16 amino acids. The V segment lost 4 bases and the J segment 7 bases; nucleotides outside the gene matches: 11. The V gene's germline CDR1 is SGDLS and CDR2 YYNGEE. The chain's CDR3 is CASSILRTSVSGELFF. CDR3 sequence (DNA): TGTGCCAGCAGCATTCTTCGGACTAGCGTAAGCGGGGAGCTGTTTTTT.

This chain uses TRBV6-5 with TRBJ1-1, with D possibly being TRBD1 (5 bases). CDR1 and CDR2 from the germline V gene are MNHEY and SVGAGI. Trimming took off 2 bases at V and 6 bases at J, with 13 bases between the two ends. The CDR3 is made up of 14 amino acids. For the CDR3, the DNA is TGTGCCAGCAGTTACGGAGCAGGGAATGCTGAAGCTTTCTTT. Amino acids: CASSYGAGNAEAFF.

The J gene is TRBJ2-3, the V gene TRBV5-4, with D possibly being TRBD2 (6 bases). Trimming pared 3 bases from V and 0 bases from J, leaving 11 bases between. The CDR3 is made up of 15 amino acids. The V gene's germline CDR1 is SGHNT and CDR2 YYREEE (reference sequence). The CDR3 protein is CASSSRGTSTDTQYF. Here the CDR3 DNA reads TGTGCCAGCAGCTCCCGGGGGACTAGCACAGATACGCAGTATTTT. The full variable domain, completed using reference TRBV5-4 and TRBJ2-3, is ETGVTQSPTHLIKTRGQQVTLRCSSQSGHNTVSWYQQALGQGPQFIFQYYREEENGRGNFPPRFSGLQFPNYSSELNVNALELDDSALYLCASSSRGTSTDTQYFGPGTRLTVL.

The CDR3 region is CASSLVSQDEQYF. CDR3 in DNA: TGTGCCAGCAGCTTAGTTTCACAGGACGAGCAGTACTTC. This sequence joins TRBV7-2 and TRBJ2-7; TRBD1 is a possible D gene (5 bases). Deletions cut 1 base from V and 5 bases from J, with 9 bases between. This CDR3 comprises 13 residues. The germline CDR1 and CDR2 sequences are SGHTA and FQGNSA.

CDR3 protein: CASSLVWGGNTEAFF. For the CDR3, the DNA is TGCGCCAGCAGCTTGGTTTGGGGCGGGAACACTGAAGCTTTCTTT. The genes are TRBV5-1 and TRBJ1-1; a weak D match, TRBD1 (5 bases). From germline, CDR1 is SGHRS and CDR2 YFSETQ. V was clipped by 0 bases and J by 1 base, with 10 bases between them. The CDR3 is 15 residues long.

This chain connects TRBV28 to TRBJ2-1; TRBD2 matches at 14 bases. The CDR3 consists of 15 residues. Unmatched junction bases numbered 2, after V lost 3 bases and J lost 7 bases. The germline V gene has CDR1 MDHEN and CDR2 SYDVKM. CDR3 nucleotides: TGTGCCAGCAGTTTGGGACTAGCGGGGGTTAATGAGCAGTTCTTC. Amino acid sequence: CASSLGLAGVNEQFF.

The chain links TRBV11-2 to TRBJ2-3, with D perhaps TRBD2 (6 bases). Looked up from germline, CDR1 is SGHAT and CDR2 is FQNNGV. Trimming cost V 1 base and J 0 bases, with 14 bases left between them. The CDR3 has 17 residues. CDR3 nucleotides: TGTGCCAGCAGCTTAGTATTTCCTCGGGAGAGCACAGATACGCAGTATTTT. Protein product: CASSLVFPRESTDTQYF.

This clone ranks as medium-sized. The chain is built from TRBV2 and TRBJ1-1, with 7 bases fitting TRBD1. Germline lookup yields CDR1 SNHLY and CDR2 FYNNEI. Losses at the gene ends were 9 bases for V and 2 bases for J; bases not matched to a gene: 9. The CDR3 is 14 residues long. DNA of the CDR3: TGTGCCAGTAAGCCCGGGACAGCTAACACTGAAGCTTTCTTT. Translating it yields CASKPGTANTEAFF.

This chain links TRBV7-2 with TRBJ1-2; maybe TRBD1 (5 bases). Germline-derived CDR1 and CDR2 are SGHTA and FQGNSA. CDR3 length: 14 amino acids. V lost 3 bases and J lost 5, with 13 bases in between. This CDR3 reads CASSFTQGSYGYTF. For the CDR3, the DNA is TGTGCCAGCAGCTTTACCCAGGGTTCGTATGGCTACACCTTC.

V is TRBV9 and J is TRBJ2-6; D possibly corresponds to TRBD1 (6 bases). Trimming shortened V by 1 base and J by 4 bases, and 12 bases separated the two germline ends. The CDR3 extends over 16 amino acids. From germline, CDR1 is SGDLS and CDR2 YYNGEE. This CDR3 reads CASSVFPTGGANVLTF. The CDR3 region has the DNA TGTGCCAGCAGCGTATTTCCGACAGGAGGGGCCAACGTCCTGACTTTC.

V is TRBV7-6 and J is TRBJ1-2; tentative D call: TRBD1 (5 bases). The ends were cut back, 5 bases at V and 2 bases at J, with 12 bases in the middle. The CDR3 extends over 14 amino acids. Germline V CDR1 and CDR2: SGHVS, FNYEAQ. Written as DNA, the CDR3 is TGTGCCAGCAGCCAGATGACAGAAAACTATGGCTACACCTTC. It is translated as CASSQMTENYGYTF.

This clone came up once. The CDR3 is CAWSGGGRIYEQYF. CDR3 nucleotides: TGTGCCTGGAGTGGCGGGGGACGAATCTACGAGCAGTACTTC. This chain links TRBV30 with TRBJ2-7; TRBD2 agrees at 7 bases. In germline, CDR1 is GTSNPN, CDR2 SVGIG (reference sequence). V dropped 1 base and J dropped 3; count of bases not matched to a gene: 6. The CDR3 is made up of 14 amino acids.

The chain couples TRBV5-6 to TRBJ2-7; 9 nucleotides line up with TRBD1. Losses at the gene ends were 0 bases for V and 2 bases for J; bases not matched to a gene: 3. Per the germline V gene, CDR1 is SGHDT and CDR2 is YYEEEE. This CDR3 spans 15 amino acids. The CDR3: CASSLGDRGTYEQYF. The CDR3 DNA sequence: TGTGCCAGCAGCTTGGGCGACAGGGGGACCTACGAGCAGTACTTC. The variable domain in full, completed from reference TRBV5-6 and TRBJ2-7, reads DAGVTQSPTHLIKTRGQQVTLRCSPKSGHDTVSWYQQALGQGPQFIFQYYEEEERQRGNFPDRFSGHQFPNYSSELNVNALLLGDSALYLCASSLGDRGTYEQYFGPGTRLTVT.

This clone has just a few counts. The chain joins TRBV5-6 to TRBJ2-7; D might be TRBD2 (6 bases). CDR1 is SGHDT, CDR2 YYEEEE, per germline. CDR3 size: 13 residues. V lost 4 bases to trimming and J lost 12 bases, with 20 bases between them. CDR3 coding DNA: TGTGCCAGCAGCAAACGGAGGGACCGCGGCGGGTACTTC. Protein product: CASSKRRDRGGYF.

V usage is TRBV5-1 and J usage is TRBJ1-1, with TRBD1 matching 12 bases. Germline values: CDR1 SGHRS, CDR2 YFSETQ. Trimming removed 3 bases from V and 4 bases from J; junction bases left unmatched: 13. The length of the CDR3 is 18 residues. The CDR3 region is CASSSVGDRGRLGTEAFF. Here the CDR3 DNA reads TGCGCCAGCAGCTCGGTTGGGGACAGGGGGCGTTTGGGCACTGAAGCTTTCTTT.

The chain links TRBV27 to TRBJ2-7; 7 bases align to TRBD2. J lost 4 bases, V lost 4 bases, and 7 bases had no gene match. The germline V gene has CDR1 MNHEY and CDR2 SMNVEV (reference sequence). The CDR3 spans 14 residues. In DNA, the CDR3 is TGTGCCAGCAGTTCCCGCGGGAGTAGGTACGAGCAGTACTTC. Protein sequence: CASSSRGSRYEQYF.

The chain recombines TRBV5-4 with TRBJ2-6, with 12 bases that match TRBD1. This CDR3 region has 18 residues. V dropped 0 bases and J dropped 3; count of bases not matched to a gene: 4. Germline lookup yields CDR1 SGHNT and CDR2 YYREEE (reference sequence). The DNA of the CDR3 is TGTGCCAGCAGCTTGGAGGGACAGGGGGCTCGTGGGGCCAACGTCCTGACTTTC. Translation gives CASSLEGQGARGANVLTF.

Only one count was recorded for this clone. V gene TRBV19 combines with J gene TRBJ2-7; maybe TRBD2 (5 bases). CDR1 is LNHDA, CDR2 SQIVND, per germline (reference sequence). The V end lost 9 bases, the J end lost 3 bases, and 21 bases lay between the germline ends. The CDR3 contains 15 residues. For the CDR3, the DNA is TGTGCCAGCCAGCCGAAAACGGGATCTCACTACGAGCAGTACTTC. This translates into CASQPKTGSHYEQYF.

CDR3 sequence (DNA): TGTGCCAGCAGTTACTCCGGCGCTAGGTTGGAGACCCAGTACTTC. It codes for CASSYSGARLETQYF. V gene TRBV6-5 combines with J gene TRBJ2-5, with D unresolved. V lost 0 bases to trimming and J lost 5 bases, with 13 bases between them. In germline, CDR1 is MNHEY, CDR2 SVGAGI. The CDR3 covers 15 residues.

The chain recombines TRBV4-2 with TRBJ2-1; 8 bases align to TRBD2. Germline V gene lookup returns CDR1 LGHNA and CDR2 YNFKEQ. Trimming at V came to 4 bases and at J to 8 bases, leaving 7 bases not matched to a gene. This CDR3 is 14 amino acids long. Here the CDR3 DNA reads TGTGCCAGCAGCCCCCGGGTCGGGAGGGATGAGCAGTTCTTC. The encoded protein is CASSPRVGRDEQFF.